Listed here are 27 T cell receptor beta chains from one sample, sequenced in a study of long-term antiretroviral therapy in people with HIV. Version v3.0 of the immunoSEQ assay was performed at survey level. Measured with immunoSEQ multiplex PCR; TCRdb has only the in-frame clones, and not every one. Among tens of thousands of clones, 75% to 85% were seen once, and the ten largest hold 7.3%. The sequencing here drew on unsorted PBMCs, taken 0.3 years after starting antiretroviral therapy. These TCRs come from a man in his forties with HIV.

This clone showed up just once. The chain has TRBV27 and TRBJ2-7; unclear D gene. Germline CDR1 is MNHEY and CDR2 is SMNVEV (reference sequence). This CDR3 has 15 residues. Trimming removed 5 bases at V and 0 bases at J, with 14 bases between. CDR3 protein: CASSRPVAGSYEQYF. As DNA, the CDR3 is TGTGCCAGCAGTCGGCCCGTGGCTGGCTCCTACGAGCAGTACTTC.

This chain uses TRBV7-6 with TRBJ1-1, with D possibly being TRBD1 (6 bases). Germline loops: CDR1 SGHVS, CDR2 FNYEAQ. Trimming removed 5 bases from V and 4 bases from J, with 8 bases in between. The CDR3 spans 12 residues. As DNA, the CDR3 is TGTGCCAGCAGCCCGACAGGCACTGAAGCTTTCTTT. Its translation is CASSPTGTEAFF.

J is TRBJ1-1 and V is TRBV23-1, with D uncertain. TRBV23-1 is an ORF for which the function is uncertain. This CDR3 has 15 residues. V shed 6 bases and J shed 4 bases, with 18 bases lying between them. Here the CDR3 reads CASRSGRHWGTEAFF. Here the CDR3 DNA reads TGCGCCAGCAGATCGGGCCGCCACTGGGGCACTGAAGCTTTCTTT.

The chain carries TRBV5-5 and TRBJ2-6; 7 bases agree with TRBD2. With V trimmed by 0 bases and J by 1 base, 1 base remained unmatched. The CDR3 covers 16 residues. In germline, CDR1 is SGHKS, CDR2 YYEKEE (reference sequence). CDR3 sequence: CASSLAGGSGANVLTF. The CDR3, as DNA: TGTGCCAGCAGCTTGGCGGGGGGATCTGGGGCCAACGTCCTGACTTTC.

The chain carries TRBV7-9 and TRBJ2-3; the D call may be TRBD1 or TRBD2 (5 bases each). The CDR3 length is 16 residues. The V gene lost 1 base and the J gene lost 5 bases, with 16 bases spanning the gap. CDR1 SEHNR and CDR2 FQNEAQ come from the germline V gene (reference sequence). CDR3 sequence reads: CASSLERAGRRDTQYF. DNA for the CDR3: TGTGCCAGCAGCTTAGAAAGGGCAGGGAGAAGAGATACGCAGTATTTT. The full variable domain, in which reference TRBV7-9 and TRBJ2-3 provide the parts outside the CDR3, is DTGVSQNPRHKITKRGQNVTFRCDPISEHNRLYWYRQTLGQGPEFLTYFQNEAQLEKSRLLSDRFSAERPKGSFSTLEIQRTEQGDSAMYLCASSLERAGRRDTQYFGPGTRLTVL.

The chain is built from TRBV25-1 and TRBJ2-7; D perhaps matches TRBD2 (6 bases). CDR1 and CDR2 (germline): MGHDK, SYGVNS. V lost 3 bases to trimming and J lost 6 bases, with 18 bases between them. This CDR3 contains 15 residues. CDR3 bases: TGTGCCAGCAGTGATCTCGGGCGAACACTAGCCGAGCAGTACTTC. It specifies CASSDLGRTLAEQYF.

V gene TRBV18 combines with J gene TRBJ2-1; TRBD1 agrees at 9 bases. After removal of 2 bases from V and 5 bases from J, the junction contained 7 bases not matched to a gene. CDR1 and CDR2 (germline): KGHSH, LQKENI. This CDR3 comprises 16 residues. The CDR3 region is CASSPTGGKLDNEQFF. DNA of the CDR3: TGTGCCAGCTCACCAACAGGGGGCAAATTGGACAATGAGCAGTTCTTC.

The chain couples TRBV28 to TRBJ2-7; D might be TRBD1 or TRBD2, each matching 5 bases. The ends were cut back, 3 bases at V and 5 bases at J, with 11 bases in the middle. Germline CDR1 reads MDHEN; CDR2 reads SYDVKM. CDR3 size: 13 residues. The CDR3 sequence: CASSFEGFDEQYF. CDR3 in DNA: TGTGCCAGCAGTTTTGAGGGGTTCGACGAGCAGTACTTC.

In its sample, this clone was seen once. CDR3 loop: CASSHRDRGRETQYF. CDR3 in DNA: TGTGCCAGCAGCCACCGGGACAGGGGAAGGGAGACCCAGTACTTC. J is TRBJ2-5 and V is TRBV7-9, with 10 bases identical to TRBD1. The CDR3 runs 15 residues. Germline V gene sequence: CDR1 SEHNR, CDR2 FQNEAQ (reference sequence). The V segment lost 5 bases and the J segment 5 bases; nucleotides outside the gene matches: 8. The entire variable domain, with the rest obtained from reference TRBV7-9 and TRBJ2-5, is as follows: DTGVSQNPRHKITKRGQNVTFRCDPISEHNRLYWYRQTLGQGPEFLTYFQNEAQLEKSRLLSDRFSAERPKGSFSTLEIQRTEQGDSAMYLCASSHRDRGRETQYFGPGTRLLVL.

CDR3 in amino acids: CASSLRYSYEQYF. The CDR3 nucleotides read TGTGCCAGCAGCCTCCGCTACTCCTACGAGCAGTACTTC. The chain has TRBV7-2 and TRBJ2-7; no firm D call. The CDR3 is 13 residues long. Per the germline V gene, CDR1 is SGHTA and CDR2 is FQGNSA. V lost 5 bases and J 0 bases, leaving 8 bases between the germline ends.

This clone was recorded once. The chain couples TRBV28 to TRBJ2-7, with 7 bases aligning to TRBD1. This CDR3 has 13 amino acids. Germline V lookup: CDR1 MDHEN, CDR2 SYDVKM. With V trimmed by 2 bases and J by 7 bases, 5 bases remained unmatched. In DNA, the CDR3 is TGTGCCAGCAGTTTAACAGGGGTGGGAGAGCAGTACTTC. As protein: CASSLTGVGEQYF.

Only a few counts were recorded for this clone. The V gene is TRBV5-3, the J gene TRBJ2-7; D ambiguous. TRBV5-3 carries the ORF label, with uncertain function. The CDR3 runs 12 residues. V lost 0 bases to trimming and J lost 7 bases, with 8 bases between them. The CDR3: CARSLGPREQYF. CDR3 DNA sequence: TGTGCCAGAAGCTTGGGACCGAGAGAGCAGTACTTC.

The rearrangement uses TRBV11-3 and TRBJ1-1; maybe TRBD1 (5 bases). CDR1 and CDR2 from the germline V gene are SGHNT and YENEEA. This CDR3 comprises 14 residues. Trimming stripped 5 bases from V and 1 base from J, with 11 bases between. The CDR3 spells CASSTGRQNTEAFF. CDR3 coding DNA: TGTGCCAGCAGCACGGGACGCCAGAACACTGAAGCTTTCTTT.

V usage is TRBV28 and J usage is TRBJ2-7, with 8 bases aligning to TRBD1. The germline V gene encodes CDR1 MDHEN and CDR2 SYDVKM. The V segment lost 2 bases and the J segment 5 bases; nucleotides outside the gene matches: 5. The CDR3 length is 14 residues. The CDR3 nucleotides read TGTGCCAGCAGTTTACGGACAGGGTTAGACGAGCAGTACTTC. Its protein product is CASSLRTGLDEQYF. Looking up the rest from reference TRBV28 and TRBJ2-7 gives the full variable domain: DVKVTQSSRYLVKRTGEKVFLECVQDMDHENMFWYRQDPGLGLRLIYFSYDVKMKEKGDIPEGYSVSREKKERFSLILESASTNQTSMYLCASSLRTGLDEQYFGPGTRLTVT.

This chain connects TRBV6-1 to TRBJ2-1; D ambiguous. V was cut by 5 bases and J by 5 bases, with 7 bases left in between. CDR3 length: 12 residues. Looked up from germline, CDR1 is MNHNS and CDR2 is SASEGT. The DNA of the CDR3 is TGTGCCAGCAGTTTCGCCAACAATGAGCAGTTCTTC. Its protein product is CASSFANNEQFF.

The gene calls are TRBV5-5 and TRBJ1-5; TRBD1 matches at 8 bases. V shed 2 bases and J 6 bases; nucleotides not matched to a gene: 10. Germline V gene sequence: CDR1 SGHKS, CDR2 YYEKEE (reference sequence). The CDR3 has 16 amino acids. In DNA, the CDR3 is TGTGCCAGCAGCTTCGATCCCAGGGGGCCAGGTCAGCCCCAGCATTTT. This sequence encodes CASSFDPRGPGQPQHF.

The chain joins TRBV2 to TRBJ1-4, with no clear D. CDR3 length: 14 amino acids. V lost 6 bases and J 6 bases, leaving 14 bases between the germline ends. The germline V gene encodes CDR1 SNHLY and CDR2 FYNNEI. CDR3 amino acids: CASSPGGSYEKLFF. In DNA form, the CDR3 reads TGTGCCAGCAGCCCCGGAGGGTCTTATGAAAAACTGTTTTTT. The variable domain in full, with the rest retrieved from reference TRBV2 and TRBJ1-4, is EPEVTQTPSHQVTQMGQEVILRCVPISNHLYFYWYRQILGQKVEFLVSFYNNEISEKSEIFDDQFSVERPDGSNFTLKIRSTKLEDSAMYFCASSPGGSYEKLFFGSGTQLSVL.

The rearrangement links TRBV7-9 to TRBJ2-7, with D unclear. This CDR3 spans 13 amino acids. Trimming stripped 5 bases from V and 0 bases from J, with 8 bases between. Germline V lookup: CDR1 SEHNR, CDR2 FQNEAQ (reference sequence). The CDR3 coding sequence is TGTGCCAGCAGCCCTCCACTCTCCTACGAGCAGTACTTC. Amino acids: CASSPPLSYEQYF.

This clone showed up just a few times. The genes are TRBV7-2 and TRBJ1-6; 7 bases are shared with TRBD1. The germline V gene has CDR1 SGHTA and CDR2 FQGNSA. The trim removed 5 bases at V and 9 bases at J, leaving 10 bases unmatched. This CDR3 spans 15 amino acids. The CDR3 loop is CASSLGRRGVSPLHF. The CDR3 coding sequence is TGTGCCAGCAGCCTTGGGCGCAGGGGGGTTTCACCCCTCCACTTT. Complete variable domain (other parts from reference TRBV7-2 and TRBJ1-6): GAGVSQSPSNKVTEKGKDVELRCDPISGHTALYWYRQSLGQGLEFLIYFQGNSAPDKSGLPSDRFSAERTGGSVSTLTIQRTQQEDSAVYLCASSLGRRGVSPLHFGNGTRLTVT.

The gene calls are TRBV2 and TRBJ1-2; the D is unclear. The germline V and J ends were trimmed by 3 bases and 4 bases, with 6 bases remaining between them. The CDR3 covers 12 residues. The germline CDR1 and CDR2 sequences are SNHLY and FYNNEI. CDR3 DNA: TGTGCCAGCAGTGACGGAACCTATGGCTACACCTTC. Protein product: CASSDGTYGYTF.

The V call is TRBV7-8, the J call TRBJ1-1; D is undetermined. CDR1 and CDR2 (germline): SGHVS, FQNEAQ. The CDR3 spans 14 residues. Trimming pared 5 bases from V and 0 bases from J, leaving 10 bases between. CDR3 bases: TGTGCCAGCAGCCCTCTCCGGGTGAACACTGAAGCTTTCTTT. It translates to CASSPLRVNTEAFF.

The chain has TRBV4-1 and TRBJ2-7; the match to TRBD2 covers 11 bases. CDR3 length: 20 residues. From germline, CDR1 is MGHRA and CDR2 YSYEKL. The V and J ends lost 4 bases and 2 bases, in that order; junction bases with no gene match: 19. The CDR3 protein is CASSRLRLAGTGGRPYEQYF. The CDR3 nucleotides read TGCGCCAGCAGCCGACTAAGACTAGCGGGGACCGGAGGGCGACCCTACGAGCAGTACTTC.

The J gene is TRBJ1-2, the V gene TRBV4-3; a weak D match, TRBD1 (5 bases). The germline V gene encodes CDR1 LGHNA and CDR2 YSLEER. Trimming pared 4 bases from V and 7 bases from J, leaving 16 bases between. The CDR3 is made up of 14 amino acids. The CDR3 bases are TGCGCCAGCAGCCGCGGTGACCCAGGGTCTGGCTACACCTTC. It codes for CASSRGDPGSGYTF.

The rearrangement links TRBV27 to TRBJ1-5; 7 positions agree with TRBD1. J lost 6 bases, V lost 0 bases, and 5 bases had no gene match. The CDR3 extends over 15 amino acids. CDR1 and CDR2 (germline): MNHEY, SMNVEV (reference sequence). CDR3 protein: CASSLSRAGGQPQHF. As DNA, the CDR3 is TGTGCCAGCAGTTTATCGAGGGCAGGGGGTCAGCCCCAGCATTTT.

The chain carries TRBV6-5 and TRBJ2-7, with 9 bases identical to TRBD1. Trimming took 0 bases from V and 5 from J; bases not matched to a gene: 2. This CDR3 has 14 amino acids. Looked up from germline, CDR1 is MNHEY and CDR2 is SVGAGI. CDR3 loop: CASSYSRQGDEQYF. CDR3 nucleotides: TGTGCCAGCAGTTACTCCCGACAGGGGGACGAGCAGTACTTC.

The chain uses TRBV14 and TRBJ2-5; possibly TRBD1 for D (6 bases). Germline assignment: CDR1 SGHDN and CDR2 FVKESK. Between the trimmed V and J ends, which lost 4 bases and 3 bases, there was a span of 24 bases. The CDR3 spans 18 residues. CDR3 residues: CASSPNGRMRQVKETQYF. The DNA of the CDR3 is TGTGCCAGCAGCCCCAATGGAAGAATGAGACAGGTGAAAGAGACCCAGTACTTC.

The chain combines TRBV18 with TRBJ2-3; 7 positions agree with TRBD1. Per germline, CDR1 KGHSH and CDR2 LQKENI. The trim removed 4 bases at V and 1 base at J, leaving 8 bases unmatched. The CDR3 extends over 16 amino acids. This chain's CDR3 is CASSQDRVKGTDTQYF. CDR3 nucleotide sequence: TGTGCCAGCTCACAAGACAGGGTGAAAGGCACAGATACGCAGTATTTT.